One sample yielded the 32 T cell receptor beta chains listed below, sequenced in a study of shared clonotypes between healthy human individuals. The protocol was immunoSEQ multiplex PCR, while the TCRdb copy is restricted to in-frame clones and leaves out a portion. The repertoire holds some 510,000 clones, with roughly 78% as singletons. What was sequenced was PBMCs. These TCRs come from a woman in her forties in good health. Some clones in this sample may be carry-over from other donors' samples.

The chain links TRBV28 to TRBJ2-1, with a weak D call TRBD2 (6 bases). Germline assignment: CDR1 MDHEN and CDR2 SYDVKM. V lost 6 bases to trimming and J lost 0 bases, with 15 bases between them. The CDR3 has 16 residues. This CDR3 reads CASSSTGRGSYNEQFF. Here the CDR3 DNA reads TGTGCCAGCAGCTCGACTGGGCGGGGCTCCTACAATGAGCAGTTCTTC.

The rearrangement joins TRBV19 to TRBJ1-5; tentative D call: TRBD1 (5 bases). The CDR3 contains 14 residues. CDR1 is LNHDA and CDR2 is SQIVND in the germline V gene (reference sequence). The germline V and J ends were trimmed by 3 bases and 2 bases, with 8 bases remaining between them. CDR3 DNA sequence: TGTGCCAGTAGTATGGGGACGGGCAATCAGCCCCAGCATTTT. The encoded protein is CASSMGTGNQPQHF.

J is TRBJ1-2 and V is TRBV19, with 7 positions matching TRBD1. J was trimmed by 2 bases and V by 7 bases; bases with no gene match: 4. This CDR3 is 13 amino acids long. Per germline, CDR1 LNHDA and CDR2 SQIVND (reference sequence). The CDR3 reads CASNLQGNYGYTF. For the CDR3, the DNA is TGTGCCAGTAATCTACAGGGGAACTATGGCTACACCTTC.

The V and J genes are TRBV5-4 and TRBJ1-2, with D unclear. V was pared by 3 bases and J by 2 bases, with 8 bases between. Germline CDR1 and CDR2: SGHNT and YYREEE (reference sequence). The CDR3 has 13 amino acids. The CDR3 loop is CASSSDGNYGYTF. The DNA of the CDR3 is TGTGCCAGCAGCTCTGACGGGAACTATGGCTACACCTTC. Full variable domain (rest looked up from reference TRBV5-4 and TRBJ1-2): ETGVTQSPTHLIKTRGQQVTLRCSSQSGHNTVSWYQQALGQGPQFIFQYYREEENGRGNFPPRFSGLQFPNYSSELNVNALELDDSALYLCASSSDGNYGYTFGSGTRLTVV.

The chain has TRBV7-9 and TRBJ2-7; 15 bases map to TRBD2. The germline CDR1 and CDR2 sequences are SEHNR and FQNEAQ (reference sequence). The CDR3 covers 15 residues. V dropped 3 bases and J dropped 7; count of bases not matched to a gene: 4. CDR3 DNA sequence: TGTGCCAGCAGCTTCCCGGGACTAGCGGGAGGTGAGCAGTACTTC. Translated: CASSFPGLAGGEQYF.

The V and J genes are TRBV11-3 and TRBJ2-1; D call uncertain. The V end lost 1 base, the J end lost 4 bases, and 17 bases lay between the germline ends. The CDR3 length is 17 residues. From germline, CDR1 is SGHNT and CDR2 YENEEA. The CDR3 DNA follows: TGTGCCAGCAGCTTAGGGGTCTTTGTGGGTTCGTACAATGAGCAGTTCTTC. It specifies CASSLGVFVGSYNEQFF. Full variable domain (rest looked up from reference TRBV11-3 and TRBJ2-1): EAGVVQSPRYKIIEKKQPVAFWCNPISGHNTLYWYLQNLGQGPELLIRYENEEAVDDSQLPKDRFSAERLKGVDSTLKIQPAELGDSAVYLCASSLGVFVGSYNEQFFGPGTRLTVL.

The V and J genes are TRBV6-6 and TRBJ2-7, with D uncertain. The germline V gene has CDR1 MNHNY and CDR2 SVGAGI (reference sequence). The CDR3 contains 14 residues. Trimming shortened V by 6 bases and J by 3 bases, and 15 bases separated the two germline ends. As DNA, the CDR3 is TGTGCCAGCAGAAAGGGTTCGCTTAACTACGAGCAGTACTTC. It yields the protein CASRKGSLNYEQYF.

The V gene is TRBV6-5, the J gene TRBJ2-7; 9 bases line up with TRBD1. The CDR3 is 13 residues long. Germline V CDR1 and CDR2: MNHEY, SVGAGI. The V segment lost 2 bases and the J segment 4 bases; nucleotides outside the gene matches: 0. The CDR3 is CASSYGTGYEQYF. The CDR3 nucleotides are TGTGCCAGCAGTTACGGGACAGGGTACGAGCAGTACTTC.

The chain uses TRBV30 and TRBJ1-4; D unresolved. Germline loops: CDR1 GTSNPN, CDR2 SVGIG (reference sequence). There are 15 residues in the CDR3. The V end lost 0 bases, the J end lost 5 bases, and 13 bases lay between the germline ends. This CDR3 is CAWSVTSLKNEKLFF. The CDR3 coding sequence is TGTGCCTGGAGTGTAACATCCCTCAAAAATGAAAAACTGTTTTTT.

The chain joins TRBV7-3 to TRBJ2-3; TRBD2 matches 9 bases. Germline trimming cut 5 bases from V and 2 bases from J; bases unmatched to any gene: 8. From germline, CDR1 is SGHTA and CDR2 FQGTGA. The CDR3 extends over 16 amino acids. The CDR3 nucleotides read TGTGCCAGCAGCCTGGGGACTAGCCGCCTCACAGATACGCAGTATTTT. This encodes CASSLGTSRLTDTQYF.

The gene calls are TRBV5-6 and TRBJ2-1; TRBD2 matches at 9 bases. Germline values: CDR1 SGHDT, CDR2 YYEEEE. This CDR3 has 14 amino acids. V lost 0 bases and J lost 11; bases outside the gene matches: 6. The CDR3 sequence: CASSLGLAGPKQFF. CDR3 in DNA: TGTGCCAGCAGCTTGGGGCTAGCGGGACCAAAGCAGTTCTTC.

This chain joins TRBV6-1 and TRBJ1-2; D call uncertain. The CDR3 covers 16 residues. The V gene lost 0 bases and the J gene lost 6 bases, with 17 bases spanning the gap. Germline V gene data show CDR1 as MNHNS and CDR2 as SASEGT. CDR3 coding DNA: TGTGCCAGCAGTGAAGCGAGTAAGGCCGAGTTGGATGGCTACACCTTC. Translation: CASSEASKAELDGYTF.

There are a few counts of this clone. The same CDR3 is also encoded by other DNA sequences in this sample. This rearrangement joins TRBV6-5 to TRBJ1-1; perhaps TRBD1 as D (5 bases). The CDR3 totals 13 residues. Germline CDR1 and CDR2: MNHEY and SVGAGI. V was cut by 0 bases and J by 8 bases, with 10 bases left in between. The CDR3: CASSYSGTGEAFF. The CDR3 nucleotides are TGTGCCAGCAGTTACTCGGGGACCGGAGAAGCTTTCTTT.

The gene calls are TRBV18 and TRBJ2-7; possibly TRBD2 for D (5 bases). The V gene's germline CDR1 is KGHSH and CDR2 LQKENI. V was clipped by 0 bases and J by 5 bases, with 14 bases between them. CDR3 length: 15 residues. CDR3 sequence reads: CASSPPRGIADEQYF. The CDR3 DNA reads TGTGCCAGCTCACCACCGCGAGGGATTGCGGACGAGCAGTACTTC.

The chain links TRBV11-2 to TRBJ1-2; TRBD1 aligns across 7 bases. There are 13 residues in the CDR3. Trimming at V came to 1 base and at J to 5 bases, leaving 1 base not matched to a gene. Germline V gene lookup returns CDR1 SGHAT and CDR2 FQNNGV. This CDR3 is CASSLGQGYGYTF. For the CDR3, the DNA is TGTGCCAGCAGCTTAGGACAGGGTTATGGCTACACCTTC.

CDR3 bases: TGTGCCAGCAGCCGGGAGGGACTAGCGACCCGACACAATGAGCAGTTCTTC. This sequence encodes CASSREGLATRHNEQFF. The chain combines TRBV11-2 with TRBJ2-1; 10 nucleotides align to TRBD2. Germline CDR1 SGHAT, CDR2 FQNNGV. The CDR3 consists of 17 residues. V trimming: 5 bases; J trimming: 5 bases; junction bases outside the gene matches: 12.

This clone was seen at least ten times. This chain joins TRBV7-8 and TRBJ1-2; a possible D gene is TRBD1 (6 bases). V lost 5 bases and J 6 bases, leaving 16 bases between the germline ends. The CDR3 extends over 14 amino acids. The germline V gene encodes CDR1 SGHVS and CDR2 FQNEAQ. This chain's CDR3 is CASSPRGGTHGYTF. The CDR3 DNA is TGTGCCAGCAGCCCTAGGGGGGGTACCCATGGCTACACCTTC.

The chain is built from TRBV2 and TRBJ2-7; D may be TRBD2 (5 bases). The V end lost 6 bases, the J end lost 5 bases, and 14 bases lay between the germline ends. The CDR3 has 13 residues. Germline V CDR1 and CDR2: SNHLY, FYNNEI. The CDR3 DNA reads TGTGCCAGCAGGCGGGCCCCGAGGGACGAGCAGTACTTC. Translated: CASRRAPRDEQYF.

The J gene is TRBJ2-7, the V gene TRBV11-1, with D tentatively TRBD1 (7 bases). Germline lookup yields CDR1 SGHAT and CDR2 FQDESV (reference sequence). V was cut by 0 bases and J by 2 bases, with 14 bases left in between. The CDR3 spans 16 residues. The CDR3 region has the DNA TGTGCCAGCAGCTTAGCTGGGGGGACAGCGACCTACGAGCAGTACTTC. Its protein is CASSLAGGTATYEQYF.

The chain uses TRBV5-4 and TRBJ2-5; D perhaps matches TRBD2 (5 bases). This CDR3 comprises 13 residues. With 4 bases removed from V and 5 bases from J, the gap between germline ends came to 12 bases. Germline V gene sequence: CDR1 SGHNT, CDR2 YYREEE (reference sequence). In nucleotides, the CDR3 is TGTGCCAGCAGCAAACGAGGGTCGGAGACCCAGTACTTC. It translates to CASSKRGSETQYF.

Remarks on this clone: Just one base apart from a much larger clone, this may be a read error. Other DNA sequences in this specimen translate into the identical CDR3. This chain joins TRBV11-2 and TRBJ2-6; 10 bases are a match to TRBD1. CDR3 length: 18 amino acids. The germline V gene encodes CDR1 SGHAT and CDR2 FQNNGV. The CDR3 region is CASSSVRDRGYGANVLTF. The DNA for the CDR3 is TGTGCCAGTAGCTCCGTCCGGGACAGGGGTTATGGGGCCAACGTCCTGACTTTC. Combining the CDR3 with reference TRBV11-2 and TRBJ2-6 gives the whole variable domain EAGVAQSPRYKIIEKRQSVAFWCNPISGHATLYWYQQILGQGPKLLIQFQNNGVVDDSQLPKDRFSAERLKGVDSTLKIQPAKLEDSAVYLCASSSVRDRGYGANVLTFGAGSRLTVL.

The chain uses TRBV9 and TRBJ2-7; 10 bases agree with TRBD1. CDR1 and CDR2 (germline): SGDLS, YYNGEE. The CDR3 contains 15 residues. V was clipped by 4 bases and J by 2 bases; unmatched bases: 6. The CDR3 reads CASSPFGQGAYEQYF. Written as DNA, the CDR3 is TGTGCCAGCAGCCCGTTCGGACAGGGGGCCTACGAGCAGTACTTC.

This clone appeared once. The rearrangement joins TRBV28 to TRBJ2-3, with a weak D call TRBD1 (6 bases). Germline values: CDR1 MDHEN, CDR2 SYDVKM. This CDR3 has 16 amino acids. The V gene lost 8 bases and the J gene lost 0 bases, with 18 bases spanning the gap. In DNA form, the CDR3 reads TGTGCCAGCCGCGGCCCCCAGGGGCCGAGCACAGATACGCAGTATTTT. This sequence encodes CASRGPQGPSTDTQYF.

This chain uses TRBV13 with TRBJ2-2, with no clear D. The CDR3 is 15 amino acids. Per germline, CDR1 PRHDT and CDR2 FYEKMQ (reference sequence). The V and J ends lost 0 bases and 1 base respectively, with 6 bases between them. The chain's CDR3 is CASSLGVENTGELFF. CDR3 coding DNA: TGTGCCAGCAGCTTAGGAGTCGAGAACACCGGGGAGCTGTTTTTT.

The rearrangement joins TRBV14 to TRBJ2-2; 7 bases fit TRBD2. Losses at the gene ends were 0 bases for V and 2 bases for J; bases not matched to a gene: 12. Germline CDR1 is SGHDN and CDR2 is FVKESK. This CDR3 has 19 residues. The CDR3 sequence is CASSQDPGFSGLNTGELFF. The CDR3 nucleotides are TGTGCCAGCAGCCAAGACCCCGGGTTTAGCGGGTTAAACACCGGGGAGCTGTTTTTT. The full variable domain, rest sourced from reference TRBV14 and TRBJ2-2, is EAGVTQFPSHSVIEKGQTVTLRCDPISGHDNLYWYRRVMGKEIKFLLHFVKESKQDESGMPNNRFLAERTGGTYSTLKVQPAELEDSGVYFCASSQDPGFSGLNTGELFFGEGSRLTVL.

J is TRBJ1-3 and V is TRBV14; no clear D gene. Germline CDR1 and CDR2: SGHDN and FVKESK. The V end was cut by 5 bases, the J end by 2 bases, with 7 bases between. This CDR3 spans 13 amino acids. The CDR3 loop reads CASSWGAGNTIYF. In DNA form, the CDR3 reads TGTGCCAGCAGCTGGGGAGCTGGAAACACCATATATTTT.

This sequence joins TRBV11-3 and TRBJ1-5; 9 bases align to TRBD1. The CDR3 covers 18 residues. Germline V lookup: CDR1 SGHNT, CDR2 YENEEA. With 1 base clipped from V and 7 bases from J, the junction kept 14 bases outside the gene matches. CDR3 bases: TGTGCCAGCAGCTTAGCTCACCAAAGGGACAGGGCCGGGCAGCCCCAGCATTTT. This sequence encodes CASSLAHQRDRAGQPQHF.

The chain has TRBV18 and TRBJ2-3; D remains ambiguous. The CDR3 length is 12 residues. Germline assignment: CDR1 KGHSH and CDR2 LQKENI. V was cut by 2 bases and J by 5 bases, with 5 bases left in between. Here the CDR3 DNA reads TGTGCCAGCTCACCATTGCAAGATACGCAGTATTTT. Its translation is CASSPLQDTQYF.

This chain uses TRBV5-1 with TRBJ2-7; weak D call: TRBD1 (6 bases). Trimming cost V 2 bases and J 5 bases, with 14 bases left between them. This CDR3 is built from 14 residues. Germline CDR1 is SGHRS and CDR2 is YFSETQ. This chain's CDR3 is CASSFQGIGDEQYF. For the CDR3, the DNA is TGCGCCAGCAGCTTCCAGGGGATTGGGGACGAGCAGTACTTC.

This chain uses TRBV28 with TRBJ2-1, with 13 bases identical to TRBD2. Germline trimming cut 2 bases from V and 4 bases from J; bases unmatched to any gene: 8. Germline CDR1 is MDHEN and CDR2 is SYDVKM. CDR3 size: 18 residues. This chain's CDR3 is CASSLPHGTSGKYNEQFF. In nucleotides, the CDR3 is TGTGCCAGCAGTTTACCTCACGGGACTAGCGGGAAGTACAATGAGCAGTTCTTC.

Regarding this clone: This sequence may be a read error, since a much larger clone differs from it by one base. This chain joins TRBV6-1 and TRBJ2-3; D call uncertain. Germline V gene lookup returns CDR1 MNHNS and CDR2 SASEGT. The CDR3 is 13 residues long. Trimming removed 1 base at V and 0 bases at J, with 2 bases between. The CDR3 protein is CASSEDSTDTQYF. DNA of the CDR3: TGTGCCAGCAGTGAAGACAGCACAGATACGCAGTATTTT.

The chain is built from TRBV19 and TRBJ2-4, with 8 bases that match TRBD2. The CDR3 totals 16 residues. CDR1 and CDR2 from the germline V gene are LNHDA and SQIVND (reference sequence). V lost 4 bases and J lost 9; bases outside the gene matches: 14. CDR3 bases: TGTGCCAGTAGTACCGGACTAGCCCGTAGGTTGGGCATTCAGTACTTC. It is translated as CASSTGLARRLGIQYF.